This T cell receptor beta chain was found in a study of PD-1 blockade in mismatch repair-deficient tumors. Study-level results: Tumor-resident clones, often absent from pretreatment blood, expanded after pembrolizumab and then contracted.

All patients were mismatch repair deficient, assessed by either PCR or immunohistochemistry. TCR sequencing covered a few patients who responded to pembrolizumab. Details on this clone: The target antigen is unknown.

V shed 5 bases and J shed 6 bases, with 14 bases lying between them. Looked up from germline, CDR1 is SGHTA and CDR2 is FQGNSA. This CDR3 contains 14 residues. This table comes from immunoSEQ multiplex PCR, and its TCRdb copy is limited to in-frame clones, with some not included. The sample has about 40,000 clones, 70% to 90% seen once. This chain connects TRBV7-2 to TRBJ2-1, with D perhaps matching TRBD1 (6 bases). This sequence originates from an adult with mismatch repair-deficient cancer. The source was peripheral blood, collected 76 weeks after starting pembrolizumab. CDR3 bases: TGTGCCAGCAGCGCCCGACAGGCAGGCAATGAGCAGTTCTTC. Translation: CASSARQAGNEQFF.